The present T cell receptor beta chain was sequenced within a study of T cells in Graves' hyperthyroidism and ophthalmopathy. Ten or more counts support this clonotype. Per the germline V gene, CDR1 is SEHNR and CDR2 is FQNEAQ (reference sequence). The V and J ends lost 2 bases and 3 bases respectively, with 10 bases between them. There are 14 residues in the CDR3. Amplification targeted TCR beta CDR3 regions from RNA transcripts. The HTBI primer set served for first-round RT-PCR of the TCR CDR3. TCRdb re-analysed the multiplex PCR reads in MiXCR, keeping a single row per CDR3 protein. Of 550,000 to 650,000 distinct CDR3 sequences listed, roughly 14% are singletons.

The specimen sequenced was blood. This TCR came from a woman in her twenties or thirties with Graves' hyperthyroidism that later progressed to Graves' ophthalmopathy. This sequence joins TRBV7-9 and TRBJ2-5; tentative D call: TRBD2 (5 bases). The chain's CDR3 is CASSLLAREETQYF. CDR3 nucleotides: TGTGCCAGCAGCTTACTAGCACGCGAAGAGACCCAGTACTTC.